This T cell receptor beta chain was obtained from a study of blood T cells in healthy people across ages. For the second PCR, which ran for roughly 6 to 12 cycles, a sample-barcoded 5' primer and a J-beta primer mix were used. TCRdb itself ran the 5' RACE reads through MiXCR, one entry per CDR3 protein. The table lists about 630,000 distinct CDR3 sequences, 20% to 25% of them singletons. Germline CDR1 MGHRA, CDR2 YSYEKL. The CDR3 contains 14 residues. Trimming removed 0 bases at V and 3 bases at J, with 9 bases between. Material: blood. The origin of this receptor is a man in his sixties or seventies in good health. This chain uses TRBV4-1 with TRBJ2-7, with D hard to call. This CDR3 is CASSQEATSYEQYF. CDR3 nucleotide sequence: TGCGCCAGCAGCCAAGAGGCTACAAGCTACGAGCAGTACTTC.